The rows below give T cell receptor beta chains drawn from one sample of a study of cytomegalovirus exposure and HLA in healthy donors. Sequencing used immunoSEQ multiplex PCR; TCRdb keeps in-frame clones, though not all of them. This table holds roughly 100,000 clones, over 60% found once. Input material: PBMCs. The origin of the receptors is a woman in her forties or fifties in good health and CMV-seropositive. Each CDR3 is given with its conserved first and last residue. D genes are given only for firm matches. Expanded clones get a size class; other rows say once, few or many, or leave the size out.

clone size,J gene,V gene,D gene,CDR3 protein,CDR3 DNA
NA,TRBJ1-6,TRBV25-1,NA,CASSDQGRIPSPLHF,TGTGCCAGCAGTGATCAGGGCAGGATACCTTCACCCCTCCACTTT
NA,TRBJ2-1,TRBV28,TRBD2,CASTPTSGGASYNEQFF,TGTGCCAGCACCCCGACTAGCGGGGGGGCTTCCTACAATGAGCAGTTCTTC
many,TRBJ1-5,TRBV7-9,TRBD1,CASRLWPRQGQRQPQHF,TGTGCCAGCAGGTTATGGCCTCGACAGGGTCAACGTCAGCCCCAGCATTTT
NA,TRBJ2-1,TRBV29-1,TRBD2,CSGVERGAPRNEQFF,TGCAGCGGGGTTGAGCGGGGGGCACCACGCAATGAGCAGTTCTTC
NA,TRBJ1-6,TRBV2,TRBD1,CASSELRGHNSPLHF,TGTGCCAGCAGTGAACTCAGGGGGCATAATTCACCCCTCCACTTT
NA,TRBJ2-2,TRBV10-3,TRBD2,CAISATHLTGTSGGRTGELFF,TGTGCCATCAGCGCAACCCATTTAACCGGGACTAGCGGGGGGAGGACCGGGGAGCTGTTTTTT
NA,TRBJ2-5,TRBV2,TRBD1,CAGGQAQETQYF,TGTGCCGGTGGACAGGCCCAAGAGACCCAGTACTTC
once,TRBJ2-1,TRBV6-1,TRBD1,CASTEQGVSSNEQFF,TGTGCCAGCACCGAGCAGGGGGTAAGCTCCAATGAGCAGTTCTTC
NA,TRBJ1-5,TRBV7-9,NA,CASSGPGRFDSNQPQHF,TGTGCCAGCAGCGGGCCAGGGCGCTTCGATAGCAATCAGCCCCAGCATTTT
NA,TRBJ2-7,TRBV27,TRBD1,CASSHDRASYEQYF,TGTGCCAGCAGTCACGACAGGGCATCCTACGAGCAGTACTTC
NA,TRBJ1-1,TRBV7-9,NA,CASSLGAGREAFF,TGTGCCAGCAGCTTAGGAGCCGGTCGAGAAGCTTTCTTT
NA,TRBJ2-2,TRBV28,TRBD1,CASRYAGGEITGELFF,TGTGCCAGCAGATACGCAGGGGGCGAAATCACCGGGGAGCTGTTTTTT
NA,TRBJ1-1,TRBV7-2,TRBD1,CASSTGTGVMYTEAFF,TGTGCCAGCAGCACCGGGACAGGGGTTATGTACACTGAAGCTTTCTTT
NA,TRBJ2-7,TRBV5-1,NA,CASSTNRAEQYF,TGCGCCAGCAGTACTAACAGGGCCGAGCAGTACTTC
NA,TRBJ2-7,TRBV5-1,NA,CASSLADWGEQYF,TGCGCCAGCAGCTTGGCGGACTGGGGCGAGCAGTACTTC
NA,TRBJ2-5,TRBV5-1,NA,CASKQEETQYF,TGCGCCAGCAAGCAGGAAGAGACCCAGTACTTC
NA,TRBJ2-5,TRBV5-1,TRBD1,CASSLARDSLKYQETQYF,TGCGCCAGCAGCTTGGCCCGGGACAGTCTTAAGTACCAAGAGACCCAGTACTTC
NA,TRBJ2-7,TRBV6-5,TRBD1,CASSYLWTGGYEQYF,TGTGCCAGCAGTTACCTATGGACAGGGGGATACGAGCAGTACTTC
NA,TRBJ2-1,TRBV5-6,TRBD1,CASSHLGQGSYNEQFF,TGTGCCAGCAGCCATCTGGGACAGGGATCCTACAATGAGCAGTTCTTC
NA,TRBJ1-3,TRBV6-1,NA,CASSPSGSGNTIYF,TGTGCCAGCAGCCCCTCGGGCTCTGGAAACACCATATATTTT
NA,TRBJ2-4,TRBV11-2,NA,CASSLGGAGNIQYF,TGTGCCAGCAGCTTAGGCGGGGCTGGAAACATTCAGTACTTC
NA,TRBJ1-2,TRBV25-1,NA,CASSEAGNYGYTF,TGTGCCAGCAGTGAAGCCGGGAACTATGGCTACACCTTC
NA,TRBJ1-1,TRBV7-9,NA,CASSFSFRTEAFF,TGTGCCAGCAGCTTCTCCTTTCGCACTGAAGCTTTCTTT